The T cell receptor beta chain under discussion was sequenced for a study of blood T cell repertoires in COVID-19. Study summary: Samples came from the United States, Italy and Spain, spanning acute and convalescent COVID-19. Nucleic acid was either cDNA or gDNA, and it came from T cells, B-cell-depleted T cells, or PBMCs.

Per the authors' pipeline: Amplification of reference gene primers was used by the study to estimate nucleated cell counts. Clones were read by immunoSEQ multiplex PCR, and TCRdb kept only the in-frame ones, dropping some. Clone size and the V and J calls come from that table; the DNA yielded D and trimming. The sample consists of some 190,000 clones, about 85% of them appearing once. V lost 0 bases and J lost 7, with 8 bases in between. Germline CDR1 and CDR2: SGDLS and YYNGEE. The CDR3 loop spans 12 amino acids. This rearrangement joins TRBV9 to TRBJ2-7; D call uncertain. Sequencing was done on a sample of peripheral blood. This TCR came from a man aged 25 to 45 with acute or convalescent COVID-19. CDR3 in DNA: TGTGCCAGCAGCGTAGCAGTCGGGGAGCAGTACTTC. It codes for CASSVAVGEQYF. Variable domain in full (rest from reference TRBV9 and TRBJ2-7): DSGVTQTPKHLITATGQRVTLRCSPRSGDLSVYWYQQSLDQGLQFLIQYYNGEERAKGNILERFSAQQFPDLHSELNLSSLELGDSALYFCASSVAVGEQYFGPGTRLTVT.